A selection of T cell receptor beta chains follows, all from one sample in a study of identical twins. A single record per CDR3 protein comes from TCRdb applying MiXCR to the 5' RACE reads. This repertoire shows about 1.7 million distinct CDR3 sequences, about 30% found once; its top ten account for around 0.25%. Sequencing was carried out using cord blood. Every receptor here comes from a newborn girl in good health. Each CDR3 is given with its conserved first and last residue. The D gene is left open where the match is weak. Rows give clone size only sometimes, using once, few, many, or a class for an expanded clone.

j_call	v_call	clone_size	d_call	cdr3_nt	cdr3_aa
TRBJ1-2	TRBV28	-	-	TGTGCCAGCACCTACACCCCGATTTGGGGTGATGGCTACACCTTC	CASTYTPIWGDGYTF
TRBJ2-1	TRBV28	-	TRBD2	TGTGCCAGCACCAATGTACTAGCGGGCGCCTACAATGAGCAGTTCTTC	CASTNVLAGAYNEQFF
TRBJ2-5	TRBV2	-	-	TGTGCCAGCAGTGAAAGAGAGACCCCTCAGCAGTACTTC	CASSERETPQQYF
TRBJ2-4	TRBV21-1	few	-	TGTGCCAGCAGCAAGCAGCCTAGCGTCGCCAAAAACATTCAGTACTTC	CASSKQPSVAKNIQYF
TRBJ2-1	TRBV7-8	-	TRBD2	TGTGCCAGCAGTAAATTATTTAGTACGGGTCGGGGGGGCCCCAATGAGCAGTTCTTC	CASSKLFSTGRGGPNEQFF
TRBJ1-5	TRBV12-3/TRBV12-4	-	-	TGTGCCAGCAGTTTGGGCAGGGAAAATCAGCCCCAGCATTTT	CASSLGRENQPQHF
TRBJ2-5	TRBV5-1	-	-	TGCGCCAGCAGCTCTGCAAACAGGGAAGAGACCCAGTACTTC	CASSSANREETQYF
TRBJ1-1	TRBV10-3	-	-	TGTGCCATCGGGGGGATGAACACTGAAGCTTTCTTT	CAIGGMNTEAFF
TRBJ2-7	TRBV6-5	few	TRBD1	TGTGCCAGCAGTTACCCTCTTCCCCGGGACAGGGGATCCTCGGCCTACGAGCAGTACTTC	CASSYPLPRDRGSSAYEQYF
TRBJ2-1	TRBV29-1	many	TRBD2	TGCAGCGTTGAATTAGCCGGGACTAGCTCTACCCTCAATGAGCAGTTCTTC	CSVELAGTSSTLNEQFF
TRBJ2-2	TRBV4-1	-	TRBD2	TGCGCCAGCAGCCTTAGCGGGATAGGAGGAACCGGGGAGCTGTTTTTT	CASSLSGIGGTGELFF
TRBJ2-3	TRBV10-3	-	TRBD2	TGTGCCATCAGTGCTTGGGGACTAGCGGCGACTGGAGCCACAGATACGCAGTATTTT	CAISAWGLAATGATDTQYF
TRBJ2-1	TRBV2	-	TRBD2	TGTGCCAGCGAGGGGGCGGGGGGGCCCTACAATGAGCAGTTCTTC	CASEGAGGPYNEQFF
TRBJ2-7	TRBV28	-	TRBD2	TGTGCCAGCAGTTTGGCGACTAGCGGTCACAATGAGCAGTACTTC	CASSLATSGHNEQYF
TRBJ2-5	TRBV14	few	TRBD2	TGTGCCAGCAGCCGGACTAGCGGGAGAAGAGAGACCCAGTACTTC	CASSRTSGRRETQYF
TRBJ2-7	TRBV11-1	-	TRBD1	TGTGCCAGCAGCCTCCGACAGGGAATACTCAATGAGCAGTACTTC	CASSLRQGILNEQYF
TRBJ2-4	TRBV25-1	few	TRBD2	TGTGCCAGCAGTGAAAGGGCCGGGACAGATAGCGGGAGCCTCAAAAACATTCAGTACTTC	CASSERAGTDSGSLKNIQYF
TRBJ2-7	TRBV20-1	few	TRBD1	TGCAGTGCTCCGCATCAGGGGGTCGGCGAGCAGTACTTC	CSAPHQGVGEQYF
TRBJ2-1	TRBV29-1	-	TRBD1	TGCAGCGTAACCGGGACAGGGACCTACAATGAGGAGTTCTTC	CSVTGTGTYNEEFF
TRBJ2-1	TRBV6-6	-	TRBD2	TGTGCCAGCAGTTCGACTAGCGGGAGTCCAGAGACCCAGTTCTTC	CASSSTSGSPETQFF
TRBJ1-1	TRBV29-1	few	TRBD1	TGCAGCGTGGGGGACAGGGTATCGAACACTGAAGCTTTCTTT	CSVGDRVSNTEAFF
TRBJ2-1	TRBV12-3/TRBV12-4	few	TRBD2	TGTGCCAGCAGTTTCGGCGGGAGTCGTCATGAGCAGTTCTTC	CASSFGGSRHEQFF
TRBJ2-5	TRBV29-1	many	TRBD1	TGCAGCGTTGAAGGACAGGGAGAGACCCAGTACTTC	CSVEGQGETQYF
TRBJ2-1	TRBV20-1	many	-	TGCAGTGCTAGCCCCTACAATGAGCAGTTCTTC	CSASPYNEQFF
TRBJ1-4	TRBV20-1	-	TRBD1	TGCAGTGCTCTGGGCAGGGGGCTACAAAAACTGTTTTTT	CSALGRGLQKLFF
TRBJ2-7	TRBV20-1	few	TRBD2	TGCAGTGCAAAGACCGGGACTAGGAACGAGCAGTACTTC	CSAKTGTRNEQYF
TRBJ1-1	TRBV20-1	-	-	TGCAGTGCTAGAGTCCAGACGGGAGCTTTCTTT	CSARVQTGAFF
TRBJ2-7	TRBV6-4	-	-	TGTGCCAGCTGGGGGAGCCTCAACTTCTACGAGCAGTACTTC	CASWGSLNFYEQYF
TRBJ2-7	TRBV20-1	-	TRBD2	TGCAGTGCTAGTGGGCTAGCGGGGTACCCCTACGAGCAGTACTTC	CSASGLAGYPYEQYF
TRBJ2-7	TRBV19	-	-	TGTGCCAGTAGTATACCCCGGGGGAGCACCTACGAGCAGTACTTC	CASSIPRGSTYEQYF
TRBJ1-1	TRBV20-1	-	-	TGCAGTGCTAGAGGGCCGGTTATGAACACTGAAGCTTTCTTT	CSARGPVMNTEAFF
TRBJ2-7	TRBV20-1	-	-	TGCAGTGCTAGGTCGGGATCGGACTACGAGCAGTACTTC	CSARSGSDYEQYF
TRBJ2-5	TRBV6-2/TRBV6-3	-	TRBD2	TGTGCCAGCAGACTGGCTTCCTCCTGGCGGGAGGGCCCCTATGAGCAGTACTTC	CASRLASSWREGPYEQYF
TRBJ2-1	TRBV5-1	-	-	TGCGCCAGCAGCTTGGCACCGGTAAGCTCCTACAATGAGCAGTTCTTC	CASSLAPVSSYNEQFF
TRBJ2-3	TRBV6-2/TRBV6-3	few	TRBD2	TGTGCCAGCAGTACTCGACTAGCGGGAGTCTCTGATACGCAGTATTTT	CASSTRLAGVSDTQYF
TRBJ2-3	TRBV2	few	TRBD1	TGTGCCGGTACAGGGGATATAGTAGCAGATACGCAGTATTTT	CAGTGDIVADTQYF
TRBJ1-5	TRBV6-1	few	-	TGTGCCAGCAGTGAAGGGGGGGCCAGAAATCAGCCCCAGCATTTT	CASSEGGARNQPQHF
TRBJ2-2	TRBV24-1	-	-	TGTGCCACCAGTGGTGGTGGCACCGGGGAGCTGTTTTTT	CATSGGGTGELFF
TRBJ2-7	TRBV5-1	-	-	TGCGCCAGCAGGAGAGGTTGGGCAGGGGAACTCTACGAGCAGTACTTC	CASRRGWAGELYEQYF
TRBJ2-2	TRBV12-3/TRBV12-4	-	-	TGTGCCAGCAGCCGGTATAGTCTATTGGTCAACACCGGGGAGCTGTTTTTT	CASSRYSLLVNTGELFF
TRBJ2-1	TRBV3-1	-	-	TGTGCCAGCAGCCAAGGAGGGTACTACAATGAGCAGTTCTTC	CASSQGGYYNEQFF
TRBJ1-5	TRBV13	few	-	TGTGCCAGCAGCTTAAGGGCTAGGAGCAATCAGCCCCAGCATTTT	CASSLRARSNQPQHF
TRBJ1-2	TRBV6-2/TRBV6-3	few	-	TGTGCCAGCAGTTACTGGGGCCCTCGGATGGGCTACACCTTC	CASSYWGPRMGYTF
TRBJ1-2	TRBV2	-	-	TGTGCCAGCAGGGAATTGAGGGGAAATAAAAGCTACACCTTC	CASRELRGNKSYTF
TRBJ2-7	TRBV14	few	-	TGTGCCAGCAGCCAAGATCGCCTTCGGGAGCAGTACTTC	CASSQDRLREQYF
TRBJ2-3	TRBV20-1	few	TRBD2	TGCAGTGCTAGTTATCACGGTCGTAGCGGGGGGCGCACAGATACGCAGTATTTT	CSASYHGRSGGRTDTQYF
TRBJ2-5	TRBV30	once	TRBD1	TGTGCCTGGAGAGCCCGGACAGGAAAGACCCAGTACTTC	CAWRARTGKTQYF
TRBJ2-3	TRBV7-9	-	-	TGTGCCAGCAGCTTGGGGCAGGGCTCCAGTCTATACACAGATACGCAGTATTTT	CASSLGQGSSLYTDTQYF
TRBJ2-1	TRBV20-1	few	TRBD2	TGCAGTGCTAGAGATCGGGCTAGCGGGAGGCCCTACAATGAGCAGTTCTTC	CSARDRASGRPYNEQFF
TRBJ2-2	TRBV6-6	-	TRBD2	TGTGCCAGCAAGGAGGCGGGGGGATCGACCGGGGAGCTGTTTTTT	CASKEAGGSTGELFF
TRBJ1-2	TRBV5-1	-	-	TGCGCCAGCAGCCCCCAGGCTGACGGCTACACCTTC	CASSPQADGYTF
TRBJ2-7	TRBV4-1	-	TRBD2	TGCGCCAGCAGCCAAGGGGGAATAGCGGGAGTATACGAGCAGTACTTC	CASSQGGIAGVYEQYF
TRBJ2-3	TRBV20-1	-	-	TGCAGTGCCAGAGCCGGGAGCCGGGTAGATACGCAGTATTTT	CSARAGSRVDTQYF
TRBJ2-2	TRBV28	few	-	TGTGCCAGCAGTTTATGGGACACTCGGGACACCGGGGAGCTGTTTTTT	CASSLWDTRDTGELFF